This entry concerns a single T cell receptor beta chain. Between the trimmed V and J ends, which lost 6 bases and 3 bases, there was a span of 9 bases. CDR1 and CDR2 (germline): LNHNV, YYDKDF (reference sequence). The CDR3 sequence is 12 residues long. Participant age was roughly 18 to 90 years, and participants resided in roughly 24 US areas. The data derive from a study of blood T cell repertoires in COVID-19. About the study: Sources were T cells, B-cell-depleted T cells, or PBMCs; the material itself was cDNA or gDNA.

Authors' data handling: Amplification from reference gene primers served as the basis for estimated nucleated cell counts. Measured with immunoSEQ multiplex PCR; TCRdb has only the in-frame clones, and not every one. V and J calls and clone size follow that table, whereas D and trimming were derived from the DNA. Counted here are 320,000 or so clones, 85% occurring once; the ten biggest clones make up under 2%. Specimen: PBMCs or T cells enriched from blood (not recorded which). The TCR originated in a woman aged 30 to 39 who had been exposed to COVID-19. The genes are TRBV15 and TRBJ2-7; TRBD2 might be the D (6 bases). This chain's CDR3 is CATSLSGYEQYF. In nucleotides, the CDR3 is TGTGCCACCAGTCTTAGCGGCTACGAGCAGTACTTC.